This entry is about one T cell receptor (beta chain). Methods used by the authors: Amplification from reference gene primers served as the basis for estimated nucleated cell counts. Sequenced by immunoSEQ multiplex PCR; TCRdb stores in-frame clones only, minus some. V, J and clone size derive from that table, while D and trimming were established from the DNA sequence. The sample records 250,000 to 300,000 clones, roughly 88% being singletons. The data were taken from a study of blood T cell repertoires in COVID-19. Across the study: Sites in the United States, Italy and Spain provided acute and convalescent COVID-19 samples. T cells, B-cell-depleted T cells, or PBMCs supplied cDNA or gDNA.

The CDR3 length is 15 residues. V was cut by 5 bases and J by 4 bases, with 16 bases left in between. Germline loops: CDR1 SGHRS, CDR2 YFSETQ. The chain uses TRBV5-1 and TRBJ1-5; D not certain. The TCR sequence derives from a woman aged 70-85 years with acute or convalescent COVID-19. Input material: peripheral blood. The chain's CDR3 is CASRLDPSLNQPQHF. The CDR3 coding sequence is TGCGCCAGCAGGCTGGATCCTAGCTTGAATCAGCCCCAGCATTTT.